The following is a T cell receptor beta chain sequence with its context. The entry originates in a study of blood T cell repertoires in COVID-19. In the study overall: Spain, Italy and the United States supplied samples that represented acute and convalescent COVID-19. Nucleic acid was either cDNA or gDNA, and it came from T cells, B-cell-depleted T cells, or PBMCs.

The CDR3 runs 13 residues. V dropped 7 bases and J dropped 1 base, with 11 bases sitting between them. The V gene's germline CDR1 is PRHDT and CDR2 FYEKMQ (reference sequence). Per the original methods: Estimation of nucleated cell counts was performed using reference gene primer amplification. The assay was immunoSEQ multiplex PCR, and TCRdb's table has in-frame clones only and misses some. Clone size and V and J calls were adopted from that table, with D and trimming inferred from the DNA. The sample contains 140,000 or so clones, 60% to 85% of which appear only once. The chain has TRBV13 and TRBJ2-7; D is perhaps TRBD1 (6 bases). Sequenced sample: peripheral blood. The sequence was collected from a man aged 45-65 years with active or convalescent COVID-19. As DNA, the CDR3 is TGTGCCAGCACCAAGGGGGAATCCTACGAGCAGTACTTC. Its protein is CASTKGESYEQYF.